These 7 T cell receptor beta chains were sequenced from one sample in a study of blood T cell repertoires in COVID-19 (dated by TCRdb to 2018 to 2020). Library preparation used the immunoSEQ multiplex PCR assay. TCRdb's version of the immuneACCESS table is confined to in-frame rearrangements and falls short of the full clone set. An unresolved V gene accounts for under half of the shortfall where checked; the remainder is of unknown origin. In all, the sample holds about 310,000 clones, and nearly 90% of those were seen once. Approximately 0.98% of the sample is taken by the ten largest. The sequencing input was peripheral blood. These receptor sequences come from a woman in her 40s with COVID-19, enrolled during active disease.

This chain uses TRBV3-1 (or the pseudogene TRBV3-2) with TRBJ1-2; D is unresolved. This CDR3 spans 15 amino acids. Trimming left V 0 bases short and J 6 bases short, with 14 bases between. CDR1 and CDR2 (germline): LGHDT, YNNKEL (reference sequence). In nucleotides, the CDR3 is TGTGCCAGCAGCCAAGAAGCAGGCTTCCTGGATGGCTACACCTTC. It specifies CASSQEAGFLDGYTF.

The chain uses TRBV7-9 and TRBJ1-1, with 10 bases lining up with TRBD1. This CDR3 region has 17 residues. Trimming removed 3 bases from V and 4 bases from J; junction bases left unmatched: 11. Germline V gives CDR1 SEHNR, CDR2 FQNEAQ (reference sequence). CDR3 amino acids: CASSLWFRQGASTEAFF. The CDR3 nucleotides read TGTGCCAGCAGCTTGTGGTTTCGACAGGGGGCGAGCACTGAAGCTTTCTTT.

The chain combines TRBV4-1 with TRBJ2-5; tentative D call: TRBD1 (6 bases). The CDR3 runs 15 residues. CDR1 and CDR2 from the germline V gene are MGHRA and YSYEKL. V lost 3 bases to trimming and J lost 5 bases, with 16 bases between them. This CDR3 reads CASSQRAGVGETQYF. CDR3 DNA: TGCGCCAGCAGCCAGAGGGCAGGGGTAGGGGAGACCCAGTACTTC.

CDR3 in DNA: TGTGCCAGCAGTGAAGCGGAGGGACAGGGTTACGAGCAGTACTTC. This sequence encodes CASSEAEGQGYEQYF. This chain links TRBV6-1 with TRBJ2-7; the match to TRBD1 covers 9 bases. J lost 4 bases, V lost 0 bases, and 4 bases had no gene match. CDR3 size: 15 residues. Germline V gene lookup returns CDR1 MNHNS and CDR2 SASEGT.

V usage is TRBV5-1 and J usage is TRBJ2-3; D gene uncertain. Trimming removed 0 bases from V and 4 bases from J, with 9 bases in between. CDR3 length: 14 amino acids. The germline gives CDR1 SGHRS, CDR2 YFSETQ. CDR3 sequence reads: CASSLVPPPDTQYF. The CDR3, as DNA: TGCGCCAGCAGCTTGGTCCCCCCTCCAGATACGCAGTATTTT.

The chain carries TRBV3-1 (or the pseudogene TRBV3-2) and TRBJ2-3, with TRBD2 matching over 15 bases. J lost 7 bases, V lost 0 bases, and 11 bases had no gene match. Germline V gives CDR1 LGHDT, CDR2 YNNKEL (reference sequence). The CDR3 runs 19 residues. DNA for the CDR3: TGTGCCAGCAGCCAAGATTTTAAGGGACTAGCGGGAGGAGCGTATACGCAGTATTTT. Its protein product is CASSQDFKGLAGGAYTQYF.

This chain links TRBV19 with TRBJ1-5; D call uncertain. Germline CDR1 and CDR2: LNHDA and SQIVND (reference sequence). Trimming stripped 4 bases from V and 9 bases from J, with 16 bases between. This CDR3 has 14 amino acids. CDR3 bases: TGTGCCAGTAGTACCTTATCGGAGACGGGGCCCCAGCATTTT. Translated: CASSTLSETGPQHF. Full variable domain (missing parts from reference TRBV19 and TRBJ1-5): DGGITQSPKYLFRKEGQNVTLSCEQNLNHDAMYWYRQDPGQGLRLIYYSQIVNDFQKGDIAEGYSVSREKKESFPLTVTSAQKNPTAFYLCASSTLSETGPQHFGDGTRLSIL.